One and the same sample provided the 25 T cell receptor beta chains below, sequenced in a study of cytomegalovirus exposure and HLA in healthy donors. The PCR contained 60 Vbeta and 13 Jbeta primers. TCRdb keeps only in-frame clones here, not all; method: immunoSEQ multiplex PCR. The top ten clones hold about 2% of a sample with under 150,000 clones, over 65% of them seen once. What was sequenced was PBMCs. The origin of the receptors is a female donor in good health and CMV-seropositive.

The chain is built from TRBV18 and TRBJ1-2, with a possible D match to TRBD1 (5 bases). Trimming shortened V by 4 bases and J by 3 bases, and 18 bases separated the two germline ends. Germline loops: CDR1 KGHSH, CDR2 LQKENI. The CDR3 sequence is 16 residues long. CDR3 residues: CASSRVQGRMDYGYTF. DNA for the CDR3: TGTGCCAGCTCACGGGTCCAGGGAAGAATGGACTATGGCTACACCTTC.

CDR3 sequence reads: CASSLFQVHYNSPLHF. The CDR3, as DNA: TGTGCCAGCAGCTTGTTCCAGGTTCACTATAATTCACCCCTCCACTTT. V usage is TRBV5-6 and J usage is TRBJ1-6, with D unresolved. The V gene lost 1 base and the J gene lost 3 bases, with 11 bases spanning the gap. From germline, CDR1 is SGHDT and CDR2 YYEEEE. This CDR3 contains 16 residues.

This clone was picked up one time. The chain links TRBV7-6 to TRBJ2-1; 7 bases map to TRBD2. V shed 5 bases and J 3 bases; nucleotides not matched to a gene: 1. This CDR3 has 13 amino acids. The germline V gene has CDR1 SGHVS and CDR2 FNYEAQ. The CDR3 sequence is CASSAGDYNEQFF. CDR3 nucleotide sequence: TGTGCCAGCAGCGCGGGAGACTACAATGAGCAGTTCTTC.

Only a few counts were recorded for this clone. V usage is TRBV27 and J usage is TRBJ2-5, with 7 nucleotides matching TRBD1. The DNA end is a closer match to TRBJ2-7, so the J assignment may be wrong. The germline gives CDR1 MNHEY, CDR2 SMNVEV (reference sequence). The CDR3 is made up of 16 amino acids. As DNA, the CDR3 is TGTGCCAGCAGCCGCCTATACGGACAGGCCTCCTACGAGCAGTACTTC. It specifies CASSRLYGQASYEQYF.

The table lists this clone with many counts. The chain has TRBV5-1 and TRBJ2-7, with 7 bases identical to TRBD2. Trimming removed 4 bases from V and 2 bases from J; junction bases left unmatched: 6. The CDR3 has 14 residues. Germline V gives CDR1 SGHRS, CDR2 YFSETQ. DNA of the CDR3: TGCGCCAGCAGCAGTCAGGGAGGGCCCTACGAGCAGTACTTC. Protein: CASSSQGGPYEQYF.

J is TRBJ2-5 and V is TRBV2; TRBD2 aligns across 7 bases. The CDR3 totals 14 residues. Unmatched junction bases numbered 8, after V lost 5 bases and J lost 5 bases. Germline CDR1 reads SNHLY; CDR2 reads FYNNEI. DNA for the CDR3: TGTGCCAGCAGTCCTGGGGGGGGGTTTGAGACCCAGTACTTC. Protein sequence: CASSPGGGFETQYF.

This clone has more than one count but fewer than ten. The chain couples TRBV19 to TRBJ1-1, with TRBD1 matching over 7 bases. From germline, CDR1 is LNHDA and CDR2 SQIVND (reference sequence). The CDR3 is 18 residues long. V was clipped by 7 bases and J by 0 bases; unmatched bases: 17. CDR3 nucleotide sequence: TGTGCCAGTACCAACATTAGGGGTCAGGGGGGCATGAACACTGAAGCTTTCTTT. It yields the protein CASTNIRGQGGMNTEAFF.

The CDR3 sequence is CASSLGVGNTIYF. In DNA, the CDR3 is TGTGCCAGCAGCCTCGGAGTGGGAAACACCATATATTTT. The gene calls are TRBV28 and TRBJ1-3; no firm D call. Germline lookup yields CDR1 MDHEN and CDR2 SYDVKM. Trimming left V 6 bases short and J 4 bases short, with 10 bases between. The CDR3 loop spans 13 amino acids.

Here the CDR3 reads CASSRNTRGGNYGYTF. CDR3 nucleotide sequence: TGTGCCAGTAGCCGGAATACCCGCGGTGGGAACTATGGCTACACCTTC. The chain recombines TRBV19 with TRBJ1-2; D not certain. Trimming took off 6 bases at V and 2 bases at J, with 19 bases between the two ends. The CDR3 length is 16 residues. Germline V gene data show CDR1 as LNHDA and CDR2 as SQIVND (reference sequence). The full variable domain, rest sourced from reference TRBV19 and TRBJ1-2, is DGGITQSPKYLFRKEGQNVTLSCEQNLNHDAMYWYRQDPGQGLRLIYYSQIVNDFQKGDIAEGYSVSREKKESFPLTVTSAQKNPTAFYLCASSRNTRGGNYGYTFGSGTRLTVV.

This clone was seen only once. The chain joins TRBV5-5 to TRBJ2-7, with D perhaps TRBD2 (5 bases). Germline V gene lookup returns CDR1 SGHKS and CDR2 YYEKEE (reference sequence). The CDR3 loop spans 13 amino acids. Between the trimmed V and J ends, which lost 3 bases and 4 bases, there was a span of 11 bases. CDR3 sequence (DNA): TGTGCCAGCAGCTATGACCGGGGATACGAGCAGTACTTC. As protein: CASSYDRGYEQYF.

The V gene is TRBV29-1, the J gene TRBJ1-2, with TRBD1 as a possible D gene (6 bases). This CDR3 contains 13 residues. Germline-derived CDR1 and CDR2 are SQVTM and ANQGSEA. V lost 4 bases and J 2 bases, leaving 11 bases between the germline ends. The CDR3 DNA reads TGCAGCGTTGGGTACAGGGAAAACTATGGCTACACCTTC. This translates into CSVGYRENYGYTF.

This chain connects TRBV28 to TRBJ2-7, with TRBD2 identical over 10 bases. V gave up 7 bases and J gave up 2 bases; unmatched junction bases: 14. This CDR3 has 17 amino acids. Germline V gene sequence: CDR1 MDHEN, CDR2 SYDVKM. CDR3 nucleotides: TGTGCCAGCACCACGCCTTTTGGGACTAGCGAAACCTACGAGCAGTACTTC. Translating gives CASTTPFGTSETYEQYF.

V usage is TRBV6-5 and J usage is TRBJ1-6; D not resolved. CDR1 and CDR2 (germline): MNHEY, SVGAGI. With 0 bases removed from V and 11 bases from J, the gap between germline ends came to 8 bases. There are 13 residues in the CDR3. CDR3: CASSYSSQAPLHF. For the CDR3, the DNA is TGTGCCAGCAGTTACTCGAGTCAGGCACCCCTCCACTTT.

This chain joins TRBV30 and TRBJ2-3; 8 bases are a match to TRBD2. The CDR3 contains 14 residues. The germline gives CDR1 GTSNPN, CDR2 SVGIG (reference sequence). Germline trimming cut 4 bases from V and 5 bases from J; bases unmatched to any gene: 8. The DNA of the CDR3 is TGTGCCTGGAAAGCTGCGGGGGGTAGAGATACGCAGTATTTT. Its protein is CAWKAAGGRDTQYF.

V is TRBV19 and J is TRBJ2-2, with TRBD1 identical over 8 bases. The CDR3 is 16 residues long. The germline V gene encodes CDR1 LNHDA and CDR2 SQIVND (reference sequence). V shed 7 bases, J shed 4 bases, and the junction held 11 bases outside the gene matches. The CDR3 DNA is TGTGCCAGTATCTCGGACAGGGCCGTGAGCACCGGGGAGCTGTTTTTT. Translated: CASISDRAVSTGELFF.

The chain combines TRBV10-3 with TRBJ2-2; D remains unclear. Looked up from germline, CDR1 is ENHRY and CDR2 is SYGVKD. This CDR3 has 14 residues. V gave up 7 bases and J gave up 6 bases, with 15 bases separating them. The DNA of the CDR3 is TGTGCCATCAAAGAGAATGTGGGCGCCGGGGAGCTGTTTTTT. Its translation: CAIKENVGAGELFF.

This clone came up once. The rearrangement joins TRBV19 to TRBJ1-5; the D gene is possibly TRBD1 (5 bases). This CDR3 contains 15 residues. Germline assignment: CDR1 LNHDA and CDR2 SQIVND (reference sequence). The V end was cut by 5 bases, the J end by 0 bases, with 11 bases between. In DNA, the CDR3 is TGTGCCAGTAGTTCAGGGCCATATAGCAATCAGCCCCAGCATTTT. Translating gives CASSSGPYSNQPQHF.

The chain combines TRBV5-1 with TRBJ2-1; 11 positions match TRBD2. Trimming took 5 bases from V and 3 from J; bases not matched to a gene: 10. The germline CDR1 and CDR2 sequences are SGHRS and YFSETQ. This CDR3 is built from 17 residues. CDR3 DNA: TGCGCCAGCAGTCGAAACCGACTAGCGGGGAACTACAATGAGCAGTTCTTC. Translated: CASSRNRLAGNYNEQFF.

The rearrangement joins TRBV29-1 to TRBJ2-2, with a tentative D call TRBD1 (5 bases). The CDR3 is 14 amino acids. Germline assignment: CDR1 SQVTM and CDR2 ANQGSEA. Trimming left V 6 bases short and J 8 bases short, with 19 bases between. As DNA, the CDR3 is TGCAGCGTCCGCAGGGAAGGGGCCAGGGGGGAGCTGTTTTTT. This sequence encodes CSVRREGARGELFF.

In this sample, this clone turned up a few times. The chain joins TRBV7-3 to TRBJ2-1; 9 bases match TRBD2. In germline, CDR1 is SGHTA, CDR2 FQGTGA. V trimming: 5 bases; J trimming: 0 bases; junction bases outside the gene matches: 2. CDR3 length: 15 amino acids. The CDR3 DNA is TGTGCCAGCAGCGCGGGGGGGAGCTCCTACAATGAGCAGTTCTTC. Translated: CASSAGGSSYNEQFF.

This sequence joins TRBV7-9 and TRBJ2-7; no clear D. Germline V gene data show CDR1 as SEHNR and CDR2 as FQNEAQ (reference sequence). CDR3 length: 11 residues. Trimming stripped 5 bases from V and 2 bases from J, with 4 bases between. The CDR3 DNA sequence: TGTGCCAGCAGCGCGGCCTACGAGCAGTACTTC. Amino acids: CASSAAYEQYF.

V gene TRBV7-2 combines with J gene TRBJ2-5; TRBD2 aligns across 8 bases. Germline V gene sequence: CDR1 SGHTA, CDR2 FQGNSA. V trimming: 2 bases; J trimming: 5 bases; junction bases outside the gene matches: 10. The CDR3 totals 16 residues. The CDR3 nucleotides read TGTGCCAGCAGCTTAATTAGCGGGAACGCCCCTGAGACCCAGTACTTC. As protein: CASSLISGNAPETQYF.

CDR3 sequence reads: CASSETGLNSPLHF. The CDR3, as DNA: TGTGCCAGCAGCGAGACAGGGCTTAATTCACCCCTCCACTTT. V is TRBV11-2 and J is TRBJ1-6, with 7 bases aligning to TRBD1. In germline, CDR1 is SGHAT, CDR2 FQNNGV. After removal of 5 bases from V and 6 bases from J, the junction contained 4 bases not matched to a gene. This CDR3 region has 14 residues. Full variable domain (rest looked up from reference TRBV11-2 and TRBJ1-6): EAGVAQSPRYKIIEKRQSVAFWCNPISGHATLYWYQQILGQGPKLLIQFQNNGVVDDSQLPKDRFSAERLKGVDSTLKIQPAKLEDSAVYLCASSETGLNSPLHFGNGTRLTVT.

The chain is built from TRBV5-1 and TRBJ1-5; a weak D match, TRBD1 (5 bases). The germline V and J ends were trimmed by 0 bases and 4 bases, with 11 bases remaining between them. Germline V CDR1 and CDR2: SGHRS, YFSETQ. CDR3 length equals 15 residues. CDR3 in amino acids: CASSLGGTINQPQHF. CDR3 DNA sequence: TGCGCCAGCAGCTTGGGGGGCACCATTAATCAGCCCCAGCATTTT.

The rearrangement links TRBV13 to TRBJ2-2; D might be TRBD2 (7 bases). Germline loops: CDR1 PRHDT, CDR2 FYEKMQ (reference sequence). V was pared by 5 bases and J by 3 bases, with 16 bases between. There are 16 residues in the CDR3. CDR3 loop: CASSPGRGGYTGELFF. CDR3 bases: TGTGCCAGCAGCCCCGGCAGGGGAGGGTACACCGGGGAGCTGTTTTTT.